Following are 25 T cell receptor beta chains from one sample sequenced in a study of low-dose radiotherapy and immunotherapy resistance in tumors. The PCR that amplified TCRs ran for approximately 20 cycles, relying on a constant-region primer and a V-primer adapter. MiXCR, applied by TCRdb to the reads, yields one record per CDR3 protein. The table lists fewer than 60,000 distinct CDR3 sequences, 10% to 15% of them singletons, with approximately 6.2% in the top ten. The sample's time point: before trial treatment. The sequencing here drew on PBMCs, taken before treatment. Receptors were obtained from a female donor with ovarian cancer.

On this clonotype: The junction differs from germline at one of its ends, possibly a read error. The rearrangement links TRBV14 to TRBJ2-6; TRBD1 aligns across 9 bases. Germline lookup yields CDR1 SGHDN and CDR2 FVKESK. The CDR3 sequence is 16 residues long. CDR3: CASSQDAWTGAYVLTF. CDR3 DNA sequence: TGTGCCAGCAGCCAAGATGCCTGGACAGGGGCCTACGTCCTGACTTTC.

The chain combines TRBV6-6 with TRBJ2-1, with D perhaps matching TRBD2 (5 bases). The length of the CDR3 is 16 residues. V was pared by 6 bases and J by 3 bases, with 18 bases between. CDR1 is MNHNY, CDR2 SVGAGI, per germline (reference sequence). The CDR3, as DNA: TGTGCCAGCAGCCGTACTCATCCCGGACTCTACAATGAGCAGTTCTTC. It specifies CASSRTHPGLYNEQFF.

At least ten counts were recorded for this clonotype. This chain uses TRBV29-1 with TRBJ1-1; D unclear. Germline V gene sequence: CDR1 SQVTM, CDR2 ANQGSEA. This CDR3 is 13 amino acids long. Between the trimmed V and J ends, which lost 7 bases and 4 bases, there was a span of 16 bases. CDR3 nucleotide sequence: TGCAGCGCCAGCTGGGCCCTGGGCACTGAAGCTTTCTTT. Its protein product is CSASWALGTEAFF. The whole variable domain, remainder taken from reference TRBV29-1 and TRBJ1-1, is SAVISQKPSRDICQRGTSLTIQCQVDSQVTMMFWYRQQPGQSLTLIATANQGSEATYESGFVIDKFPISRPNLTFSTLTVSNMSPEDSSIYLCSASWALGTEAFFGQGTRLTVV.

This clonotype was counted many times. The chain combines TRBV3-1 with TRBJ1-6, with 7 bases that match TRBD1. After removal of 1 base from V and 6 bases from J, the junction contained 9 bases not matched to a gene. This CDR3 has 17 residues. Germline V gives CDR1 LGHDT, CDR2 YNNKEL (reference sequence). The CDR3 protein is CASSQVGKGAINSPLHF. CDR3 sequence (DNA): TGTGCCAGCAGCCAAGTGGGAAAGGGGGCCATTAATTCACCCCTCCACTTT.

This clonotype has more than one count but fewer than ten. The V call is TRBV2, the J call TRBJ1-5; D uncertain. The ends were cut back, 3 bases at V and 0 bases at J, with 6 bases in the middle. The CDR3 has 14 residues. In germline, CDR1 is SNHLY, CDR2 FYNNEI. The CDR3 protein is CASSDWGSNQPQHF. CDR3 coding DNA: TGTGCCAGCAGTGATTGGGGTAGCAATCAGCCCCAGCATTTT. The entire variable domain, with the rest obtained from reference TRBV2 and TRBJ1-5, is as follows: EPEVTQTPSHQVTQMGQEVILRCVPISNHLYFYWYRQILGQKVEFLVSFYNNEISEKSEIFDDQFSVERPDGSNFTLKIRSTKLEDSAMYFCASSDWGSNQPQHFGDGTRLSIL.

In its sample, this clonotype was seen a few times. The chain couples TRBV27 to TRBJ2-7; D is ambiguous. The V end was cut by 6 bases, the J end by 4 bases, with 10 bases between. The CDR3 covers 12 residues. The germline gives CDR1 MNHEY, CDR2 SMNVEV (reference sequence). The chain's CDR3 is CASRTALYEQYF. The CDR3, as DNA: TGTGCCAGCAGGACGGCCCTTTACGAGCAGTACTTC.

This clonotype was seen ten or more times. The V gene is TRBV29-1, the J gene TRBJ2-6, with no clear D. The CDR3 spans 17 residues. V lost 6 bases, J lost 0 bases, and 18 bases lay in between. Per germline, CDR1 SQVTM and CDR2 ANQGSEA. This CDR3 reads CSVLGRQLLSGANVLTF. Written as DNA, the CDR3 is TGCAGCGTCCTCGGCCGGCAACTCCTCTCTGGGGCCAACGTCCTGACTTTC. Variable domain in full (rest from reference TRBV29-1 and TRBJ2-6): SAVISQKPSRDICQRGTSLTIQCQVDSQVTMMFWYRQQPGQSLTLIATANQGSEATYESGFVIDKFPISRPNLTFSTLTVSNMSPEDSSIYLCSVLGRQLLSGANVLTFGAGSRLTVL.

This clonotype showed up many times. V is TRBV6-6 and J is TRBJ2-7; D call uncertain. Looked up from germline, CDR1 is MNHNY and CDR2 is SVGAGI (reference sequence). This CDR3 region has 13 residues. V lost 2 bases and J 3 bases, leaving 8 bases between the germline ends. The CDR3 spells CASSYGTNYEQYF. CDR3 DNA: TGTGCCAGCAGTTACGGTACCAACTACGAGCAGTACTTC.

This clonotype has ten or more counts. CDR3 in amino acids: CASSGDRNTEAFF. CDR3 nucleotides: TGTGCCAGCAGTGGGGACAGGAACACTGAAGCTTTCTTT. V is TRBV2 and J is TRBJ1-1, with 7 bases lining up with TRBD1. After removal of 4 bases from V and 1 base from J, the junction contained 0 bases not matched to a gene. The germline gives CDR1 SNHLY, CDR2 FYNNEI. This CDR3 is built from 13 residues.

This clonotype was observed many times. This rearrangement joins TRBV11-2 to TRBJ2-3; 9 bases line up with TRBD2. This CDR3 is 17 amino acids long. CDR1 and CDR2 from the germline V gene are SGHAT and FQNNGV. Trimming took 3 bases from V and 6 from J; bases not matched to a gene: 13. The CDR3 DNA is TGTGCCAGCAGCTTCTACTTGGCGGGGGGGAGGAAGGATACGCAGTATTTT. As protein: CASSFYLAGGRKDTQYF.

In this sample, this clonotype turned up many times. This chain links TRBV18 with TRBJ2-1; the D is unclear. This CDR3 spans 13 amino acids. Germline CDR1 and CDR2: KGHSH and LQKENI. Trimming pared 3 bases from V and 10 bases from J, leaving 13 bases between. The chain's CDR3 is CASSPPAGMEQFF. CDR3 coding DNA: TGTGCCAGCTCACCCCCCGCCGGAATGGAGCAGTTCTTC. The whole variable domain, remainder taken from reference TRBV18 and TRBJ2-1, is NAGVMQNPRHLVRRRGQEARLRCSPMKGHSHVYWYRQLPEEGLKFMVYLQKENIIDESGMPKERFSAEFPKEGPSILRIQQVVRGDSAAYFCASSPPAGMEQFFGPGTRLTVL.

V usage is TRBV6-6 and J usage is TRBJ2-1, with 13 bases aligning to TRBD2. After removal of 7 bases from V and 6 bases from J, the junction contained 12 bases not matched to a gene. CDR1 is MNHNY and CDR2 is SVGAGI in the germline V gene (reference sequence). CDR3 length: 17 residues. CDR3 region: CASTALLAGGTGNEQFF. CDR3 DNA: TGTGCCAGCACCGCCCTACTAGCGGGAGGGACAGGCAATGAGCAGTTCTTC.

There are many counts of this clonotype. J is TRBJ1-2 and V is TRBV28; D uncertain. Germline lookup yields CDR1 MDHEN and CDR2 SYDVKM. V was shortened by 2 bases and J by 8 bases, with 9 bases between the two germline ends. The CDR3 is 12 residues long. DNA for the CDR3: TGTGCCAGCAGTTTACTTCAGGAGGGCTACACCTTC. Translating it yields CASSLLQEGYTF.

In its sample, this clonotype is medium-sized (0.01 to 0.1%). V gene TRBV28 combines with J gene TRBJ2-7, with 10 nucleotides matching TRBD1. CDR3 length: 16 amino acids. Trimming cost V 6 bases and J 0 bases; bases outside gene matches: 8. CDR1 and CDR2 from the germline V gene are MDHEN and SYDVKM. The CDR3 sequence is CASRPLGTGASYEQYF. CDR3 nucleotide sequence: TGTGCCAGCAGGCCGCTGGGGACAGGGGCCTCCTACGAGCAGTACTTC.

The chain carries TRBV12-3 or TRBV12-4 and TRBJ1-2; D call uncertain. The CDR3 has 13 residues. V was trimmed by 3 bases and J by 4 bases, leaving 9 bases between them. CDR3 sequence: CASSFDRFYGYTF. CDR3 sequence (DNA): TGTGCCAGCAGTTTCGACCGATTCTATGGCTACACCTTC.

This clonotype was observed at least ten times. This chain uses TRBV29-1 with TRBJ2-7; D is possibly TRBD1 or TRBD2 (7 bases each). CDR3 length equals 15 residues. Trimming removed 6 bases at V and 0 bases at J, with 18 bases between. The germline gives CDR1 SQVTM, CDR2 ANQGSEA. The CDR3 DNA reads as TGCAGCGTCCTTTCGCGGGGGACAGCCTCCTACGAGCAGTACTTC. It is translated as CSVLSRGTASYEQYF.

This clonotype showed up many times. V usage is TRBV11-2 and J usage is TRBJ1-3, with 10 positions matching TRBD1. Germline assignment: CDR1 SGHAT and CDR2 FQNNGV. With 4 bases clipped from V and 2 bases from J, the junction kept 14 bases outside the gene matches. The CDR3 is 19 amino acids. This CDR3 reads CASSSRDRGRVGTGNTIYF. CDR3 nucleotides: TGTGCCAGCAGCTCCCGGGACAGGGGCAGAGTAGGGACTGGAAACACCATATATTTT.

This clonotype was recorded many times. The chain couples TRBV3-1 to TRBJ2-2; tentative D call: TRBD1 (5 bases). This CDR3 contains 16 residues. Per germline, CDR1 LGHDT and CDR2 YNNKEL (reference sequence). V was trimmed by 1 base and J by 4 bases, leaving 13 bases between them. CDR3 loop: CASSQVKGQSTGELFF. The CDR3 coding sequence is TGTGCCAGCAGCCAAGTAAAGGGGCAAAGCACCGGGGAGCTGTTTTTT.

This clonotype has only a few counts. For the CDR3, the DNA is TGTGCCAGCAGCCTCGGACAGGGGACAACTGTTGAAGAGCAGTACTTC. Amino acid sequence: CASSLGQGTTVEEQYF. This chain connects TRBV9 to TRBJ2-7; TRBD1 matches 9 bases. This CDR3 contains 16 residues. Germline V gives CDR1 SGDLS, CDR2 YYNGEE. V shed 4 bases and J 7 bases; nucleotides not matched to a gene: 15.

As for this clonotype: An end of the junction differs from the germline gene, which may be a read error. V is TRBV27 and J is TRBJ1-2; D unresolved. Looked up from germline, CDR1 is MNHEY and CDR2 is SMNVEV (reference sequence). The CDR3 runs 12 residues. CDR3: CASSLLLDDYNF. CDR3 DNA sequence: TGTGCCAGCAGTTTATTGTTGGATGACTACAACTTC.

This clonotype occurred a few times. The J gene is TRBJ1-2, the V gene TRBV12-3 or TRBV12-4; possibly TRBD1 for D (6 bases). CDR3 length equals 13 residues. Trimming left V 7 bases short and J 4 bases short, with 13 bases between. CDR3 sequence (DNA): TGTGCCAGCACCCCTGGACAGAGCTATGGCTACACCTTC. Encoded protein: CASTPGQSYGYTF.

This clonotype was counted at least ten times. This chain joins TRBV29-1 and TRBJ2-1; TRBD2 aligns across 9 bases. Germline lookup yields CDR1 SQVTM and CDR2 ANQGSEA. This CDR3 spans 11 amino acids. With V trimmed by 6 bases and J by 9 bases, 3 bases remained unmatched. CDR3 in DNA: TGCAGCGTATCGCGGGGGGGTGAGCAGTTCTTC. As protein: CSVSRGGEQFF.

This clonotype was detected many times. The rearrangement joins TRBV29-1 to TRBJ1-1; D unclear. The length of the CDR3 is 12 residues. From germline, CDR1 is SQVTM and CDR2 ANQGSEA. The ends were cut back, 4 bases at V and 6 bases at J, with 12 bases in the middle. CDR3 in amino acids: CSVAGSLPEAFF. The CDR3 DNA is TGCAGCGTTGCCGGGAGCCTCCCTGAAGCTTTCTTT.

Turning to this clonotype: A read error is the likely source, as a far larger clone sits one nucleotide away. The rearrangement uses TRBV28 and TRBJ2-5, with D perhaps TRBD1 or TRBD2 (5 bases each). With 3 bases removed from V and 6 bases from J, the gap between germline ends came to 8 bases. The CDR3 sequence is 12 residues long. Germline lookup yields CDR1 MDHEN and CDR2 SYDVKM. CDR3 DNA sequence: TGTGCCAGCAGTTTTGGGGGACAGACCCAGTACTTC. Translation gives CASSFGGQTQYF.

This clonotype was detected many times. J is TRBJ1-1 and V is TRBV7-3; maybe TRBD1 (5 bases). The CDR3 runs to 13 residues. Trimming removed 1 base at V and 3 bases at J, with 6 bases between. Germline CDR1 reads SGHTA; CDR2 reads FQGTGA. CDR3 sequence (DNA): TGTGCCAGCAGCTTAAAGGGACACACTGAAGCTTTCTTT. Its translation is CASSLKGHTEAFF.